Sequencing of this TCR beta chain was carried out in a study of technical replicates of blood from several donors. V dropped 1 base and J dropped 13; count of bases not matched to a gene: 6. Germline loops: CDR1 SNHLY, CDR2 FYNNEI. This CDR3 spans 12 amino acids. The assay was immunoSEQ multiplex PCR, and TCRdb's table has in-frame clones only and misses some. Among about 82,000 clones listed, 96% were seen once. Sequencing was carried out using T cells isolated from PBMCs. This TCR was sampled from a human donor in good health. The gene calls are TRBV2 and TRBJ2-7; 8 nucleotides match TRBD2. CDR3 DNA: TGTGCCAGCAGTGAAGAGGCGGGGGGCCATTACTTC. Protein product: CASSEEAGGHYF.